Shown below are 25 T cell receptor beta chains from a single sample sequenced in a study of blood T cell repertoires in COVID-19. Repertoires were generated with immunoSEQ multiplex PCR, while TCRdb's copy carries only in-frame clones and drops some. This sample has some 290,000 clones, with about 88% found just once. Sequencing was performed on peripheral blood. These receptor sequences come from a man between 18 and 35 years old with active or convalescent COVID-19.

The genes are TRBV9 and TRBJ1-1; no reliable D call. Trimming pared 4 bases from V and 1 base from J, leaving 14 bases between. The CDR3 consists of 15 residues. Germline V gene lookup returns CDR1 SGDLS and CDR2 YYNGEE. The CDR3 sequence is CASSRGSYPNTEAFF. CDR3 coding DNA: TGTGCCAGCAGCCGAGGGTCTTACCCGAACACTGAAGCTTTCTTT.

This chain links TRBV28 with TRBJ2-7; possible D gene TRBD1, 6 bases. Trimming took off 3 bases at V and 5 bases at J, with 17 bases between the two ends. The CDR3 covers 15 residues. CDR1 and CDR2 from the germline V gene are MDHEN and SYDVKM. CDR3 amino acids: CASSLIPAGDNEQYF. The CDR3 DNA sequence: TGTGCCAGCAGTTTGATTCCTGCAGGGGATAACGAGCAGTACTTC.

The chain recombines TRBV6-5 with TRBJ2-1; TRBD2 agrees at 13 bases. Per the germline V gene, CDR1 is MNHEY and CDR2 is SVGAGI. The CDR3 length is 15 residues. The junction had 4 bases not matched to a gene; V was cut back by 5 bases and J by 6 bases. The CDR3 loop reads CASSIGTSGTNEQFF. CDR3 in DNA: TGTGCCAGCAGTATCGGGACTAGCGGGACCAATGAGCAGTTCTTC.

This sequence joins TRBV28 and TRBJ1-5; tentatively, D is TRBD1 (5 bases). The germline V gene has CDR1 MDHEN and CDR2 SYDVKM. The CDR3 extends over 14 amino acids. V was clipped by 7 bases and J by 5 bases, with 15 bases between them. The CDR3 spells CASNSAQADQPQHF. CDR3 coding DNA: TGTGCCAGCAACAGCGCACAGGCCGATCAGCCCCAGCATTTT.

This rearrangement joins TRBV19 to TRBJ1-2; D might be TRBD1 (6 bases). This CDR3 region has 13 residues. V lost 8 bases and J lost 8, with 18 bases in between. Germline assignment: CDR1 LNHDA and CDR2 SQIVND (reference sequence). The CDR3 region has the DNA TGTGCCAGTTACAACAGGGAGAGGTACGGCTACACCTTC. This sequence encodes CASYNRERYGYTF.

This clone was counted only a few times. This chain joins TRBV7-9 and TRBJ2-1; D possibly corresponds to TRBD1 (5 bases). The germline V gene encodes CDR1 SEHNR and CDR2 FQNEAQ (reference sequence). The CDR3 covers 14 residues. V dropped 5 bases and J dropped 9 bases, with 17 bases sitting between them. CDR3 sequence: CASSRLRVETEQFF. CDR3 nucleotides: TGTGCCAGCAGCCGACTCAGGGTAGAGACTGAGCAGTTCTTC.

The chain combines TRBV6-5 with TRBJ1-5; D is uncertain. V was clipped by 7 bases and J by 5 bases, with 12 bases between them. The CDR3 contains 13 residues. Looked up from germline, CDR1 is MNHEY and CDR2 is SVGAGI. This CDR3 reads CASILTPDQPQHF. In nucleotides, the CDR3 is TGTGCCAGCATTCTAACCCCGGATCAGCCCCAGCATTTT.

This clone showed up just once. This chain uses TRBV19 with TRBJ1-1, with D hard to call. The CDR3 runs to 16 residues. V lost 5 bases and J lost 0, with 16 bases in between. Germline CDR1 is LNHDA and CDR2 is SQIVND (reference sequence). CDR3 amino acids: CASSPRGGRLNTEAFF. CDR3 DNA sequence: TGTGCCAGTAGTCCTCGCGGAGGACGGCTGAACACTGAAGCTTTCTTT.

The chain joins TRBV30 to TRBJ2-7; 7 bases map to TRBD2. Germline CDR1 reads GTSNPN; CDR2 reads SVGIG (reference sequence). V lost 3 bases to trimming and J lost 2 bases; unmatched junction nucleotides: 7. CDR3 size: 14 residues. The CDR3 DNA is TGTGCCTGGAGCGCGGGACTACATCCCTACGAGCAGTACTTC. This codes for CAWSAGLHPYEQYF.

The rearrangement links TRBV19 to TRBJ1-6; TRBD1 matches at 9 bases. With V trimmed by 8 bases and J by 9 bases, 8 bases remained unmatched. The CDR3 loop spans 14 amino acids. The germline V gene has CDR1 LNHDA and CDR2 SQIVND (reference sequence). The CDR3 sequence is CASLGVDRGSPLHF. The DNA of the CDR3 is TGTGCCAGTTTAGGGGTGGACAGGGGTTCACCCCTCCACTTT.

The V gene is TRBV6-5, the J gene TRBJ1-3; D is possibly TRBD1 (6 bases). V dropped 4 bases and J dropped 4 bases, with 14 bases sitting between them. This CDR3 region has 15 residues. Germline-derived CDR1 and CDR2 are MNHEY and SVGAGI. This CDR3 reads CASSSSGTPGNTIYF. In DNA form, the CDR3 reads TGTGCCAGCAGTTCCTCCGGGACACCAGGAAACACCATATATTTT.

The sample holds one count of this clone. This chain joins TRBV21-1 and TRBJ2-2; TRBD2 is taken as the D call from the table, unchecked against the DNA. TRBV21-1 represents a pseudogene. This CDR3 spans 16 amino acids. The CDR3: CASSKEGPPGSGELFF. The DNA for the CDR3 is TGTGCCAGCAGCAAAGAGGGCCCACCGGGATCCGGGGAGCTGTTTTTT.

This chain connects TRBV4-2 to TRBJ1-2; D gene unclear. Germline assignment: CDR1 LGHNA and CDR2 YNFKEQ. The CDR3 is made up of 15 amino acids. The ends were cut back, 4 bases at V and 4 bases at J, with 16 bases in the middle. This chain's CDR3 is CASSPTSTAPYGYTF. The CDR3 nucleotides are TGTGCCAGCAGCCCGACCTCGACTGCACCCTATGGCTACACCTTC.

This clone was seen just once. Other DNA sequences in the same sample also yield this CDR3. V gene TRBV6-2 or TRBV6-3 combines with J gene TRBJ2-2; no definite D call. The CDR3 spans 14 residues. V shed 2 bases and J shed 1 base, with 5 bases lying between them. Germline values: CDR1 MNHEY, CDR2 SVGEGT. The CDR3 nucleotides are TGTGCCAGCAGTTACGGCCTGAACACCGGGGAGCTGTTTTTT. Its protein product is CASSYGLNTGELFF.

The rearrangement uses TRBV29-1 and TRBJ1-4; tentatively, D is TRBD1 (5 bases). The V gene lost 7 bases and the J gene lost 3 bases, with 12 bases spanning the gap. CDR1 is SQVTM and CDR2 is ANQGSEA in the germline V gene. This CDR3 has 13 residues. The CDR3 coding sequence is TGCAGCGCATACAGACAGCCTAATGAAAAACTGTTTTTT. Translating gives CSAYRQPNEKLFF.

DNA for the CDR3: TGTGCCAGCAGCGTAGAGCCGACAGGAGGAGAGACCCAGTACTTC. Translated: CASSVEPTGGETQYF. V is TRBV9 and J is TRBJ2-5; D is perhaps TRBD1 (6 bases). The CDR3 has 15 residues. Germline values: CDR1 SGDLS, CDR2 YYNGEE. Trimming cost V 0 bases and J 4 bases, with 13 bases left between them.

The genes are TRBV19 and TRBJ2-3; TRBD2 is a possible D gene (7 bases). The germline CDR1 and CDR2 sequences are LNHDA and SQIVND (reference sequence). The CDR3 totals 14 residues. The V end was cut by 10 bases, the J end by 1 base, with 15 bases between. CDR3 nucleotide sequence: TGTGCCACTAAGGGGGACTATGGCACAGATACGCAGTATTTT. Translation: CATKGDYGTDTQYF.

The table lists this clone with a count of one. The chain recombines TRBV7-7 with TRBJ2-5, with a weak D call TRBD2 (6 bases). This CDR3 is 13 amino acids long. The V end was cut by 3 bases, the J end by 6 bases, with 11 bases between. Per the germline V gene, CDR1 is SSHAT and CDR2 is FNYEAQ (reference sequence). Here the CDR3 reads CASSFSGEKTQYF. DNA of the CDR3: TGTGCCAGCAGCTTCTCGGGGGAAAAGACCCAGTACTTC.

The CDR3 DNA sequence: TGTGCCAGCAGGCAGGGAGGCCAGCCCCAGCATTTT. Translated, it gives CASRQGGQPQHF. V is TRBV28 and J is TRBJ1-5, with D perhaps matching TRBD1 (5 bases). V shed 6 bases and J shed 7 bases, with 10 bases lying between them. Germline CDR1 reads MDHEN; CDR2 reads SYDVKM. The length of the CDR3 is 12 residues.

V is TRBV7-2 and J is TRBJ2-1; 11 positions agree with TRBD2. The CDR3 contains 16 residues. The germline V gene encodes CDR1 SGHTA and CDR2 FQGNSA. Trimming cost V 1 base and J 10 bases; bases outside gene matches: 9. The CDR3 DNA is TGTGCCAGCAGCTTAGTCTCCGGGCTAGCGGGAGGAGAGCAGTTCTTC. Translation gives CASSLVSGLAGGEQFF. The full variable domain, with the rest looked up from reference TRBV7-2 and TRBJ2-1, is GAGVSQSPSNKVTEKGKDVELRCDPISGHTALYWYRQSLGQGLEFLIYFQGNSAPDKSGLPSDRFSAERTGGSVSTLTIQRTQQEDSAVYLCASSLVSGLAGGEQFFGPGTRLTVL.

This clone appeared a few times. This chain connects TRBV7-9 to TRBJ1-2; TRBD1 might be the D (5 bases). The CDR3 covers 12 residues. Per the germline V gene, CDR1 is SEHNR and CDR2 is FQNEAQ (reference sequence). V lost 5 bases, J lost 7 bases, and 11 bases lay in between. In DNA form, the CDR3 reads TGTGCCAGCAGCCCCGGGACTAGTGGCTACACCTTC. It specifies CASSPGTSGYTF. Based on the CDR3 plus reference TRBV7-9 and TRBJ1-2, the full variable domain is DTGVSQNPRHKITKRGQNVTFRCDPISEHNRLYWYRQTLGQGPEFLTYFQNEAQLEKSRLLSDRFSAERPKGSFSTLEIQRTEQGDSAMYLCASSPGTSGYTFGSGTRLTVV.

This clone was seen more than once but under ten times. The rearrangement joins TRBV2 to TRBJ1-2, with 8 bases matching TRBD1. CDR3 length equals 11 residues. V trimming: 5 bases; J trimming: 10 bases; junction bases outside the gene matches: 3. Germline CDR1 SNHLY, CDR2 FYNNEI. The CDR3 DNA is TGTGCCAGCAGTCAGCAGGGGGCCTACACCTTC. Translation gives CASSQQGAYTF.

The V call is TRBV4-3, the J call TRBJ2-5; 8 bases agree with TRBD1. CDR1 LGHNA and CDR2 YSLEER come from the germline V gene. After removal of 3 bases from V and 1 base from J, the junction contained 4 bases not matched to a gene. The CDR3 spans 15 residues. This chain's CDR3 is CASSHGQGLQETQYF. Written as DNA, the CDR3 is TGCGCCAGCAGCCATGGACAGGGTCTCCAAGAGACCCAGTACTTC.

This chain uses TRBV7-2 with TRBJ1-2; 10 nucleotides align to TRBD1. Germline assignment: CDR1 SGHTA and CDR2 FQGNSA. Trimming removed 4 bases from V and 6 bases from J; junction bases left unmatched: 14. This CDR3 comprises 17 residues. The CDR3 is CASSSGTGVFTGNGYTF. As DNA, the CDR3 is TGTGCCAGCAGCTCCGGGACAGGGGTATTCACAGGAAATGGCTACACCTTC. Using reference TRBV7-2 and TRBJ1-2 for the parts outside the CDR3, the full variable domain is GAGVSQSPSNKVTEKGKDVELRCDPISGHTALYWYRQSLGQGLEFLIYFQGNSAPDKSGLPSDRFSAERTGGSVSTLTIQRTQQEDSAVYLCASSSGTGVFTGNGYTFGSGTRLTVV.

The chain carries TRBV3-1 (or the pseudogene TRBV3-2) and TRBJ2-3; perhaps TRBD2 as D (6 bases). The CDR3 contains 15 residues. V lost 4 bases to trimming and J lost 6 bases, with 17 bases between them. Germline V CDR1 and CDR2: LGHDT, YNNKEL (reference sequence). The CDR3 spells CASSLFEAGSDTQYF. In DNA, the CDR3 is TGTGCCAGCAGCCTTTTTGAGGCGGGAAGTGATACGCAGTATTTT.